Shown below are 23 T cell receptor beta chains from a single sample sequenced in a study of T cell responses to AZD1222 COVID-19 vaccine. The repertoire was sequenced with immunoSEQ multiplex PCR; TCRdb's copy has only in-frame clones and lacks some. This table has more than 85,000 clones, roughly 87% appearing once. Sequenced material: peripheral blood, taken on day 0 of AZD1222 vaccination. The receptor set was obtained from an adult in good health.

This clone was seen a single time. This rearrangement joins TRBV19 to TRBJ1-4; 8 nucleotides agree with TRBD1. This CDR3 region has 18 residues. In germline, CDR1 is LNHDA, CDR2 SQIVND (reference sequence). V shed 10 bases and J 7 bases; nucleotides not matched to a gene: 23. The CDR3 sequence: CATAKQGGVDFRTEKLFF. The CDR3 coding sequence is TGTGCCACGGCCAAACAGGGGGGCGTTGATTTTAGGACTGAAAAACTGTTTTTT.

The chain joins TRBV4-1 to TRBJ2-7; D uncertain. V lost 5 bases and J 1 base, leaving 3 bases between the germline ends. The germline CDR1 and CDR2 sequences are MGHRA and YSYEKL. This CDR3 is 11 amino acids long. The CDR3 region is CASSESYEQYF. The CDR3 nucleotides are TGCGCCAGCAGCGAATCCTACGAGCAGTACTTC.

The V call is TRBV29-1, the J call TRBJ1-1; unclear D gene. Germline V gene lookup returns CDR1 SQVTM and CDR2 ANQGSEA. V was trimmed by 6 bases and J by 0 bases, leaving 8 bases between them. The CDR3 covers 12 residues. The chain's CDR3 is CSVWGLNTEAFF. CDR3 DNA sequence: TGCAGCGTATGGGGTCTGAACACTGAAGCTTTCTTT.

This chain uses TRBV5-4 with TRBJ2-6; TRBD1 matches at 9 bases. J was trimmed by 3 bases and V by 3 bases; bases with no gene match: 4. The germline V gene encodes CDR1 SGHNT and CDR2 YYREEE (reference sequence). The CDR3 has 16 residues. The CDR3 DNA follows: TGTGCCAGCAGCTCTAACAGGGGGCTTGGGGCCAACGTCCTGACTTTC. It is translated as CASSSNRGLGANVLTF.

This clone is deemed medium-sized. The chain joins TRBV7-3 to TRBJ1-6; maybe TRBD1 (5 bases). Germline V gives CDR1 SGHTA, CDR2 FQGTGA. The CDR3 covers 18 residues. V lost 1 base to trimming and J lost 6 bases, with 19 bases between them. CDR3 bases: TGTGCCAGCAGCTTAAGCGGGTCGGGGCAGGGAATTAATTCACCCCTCCACTTT. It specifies CASSLSGSGQGINSPLHF.

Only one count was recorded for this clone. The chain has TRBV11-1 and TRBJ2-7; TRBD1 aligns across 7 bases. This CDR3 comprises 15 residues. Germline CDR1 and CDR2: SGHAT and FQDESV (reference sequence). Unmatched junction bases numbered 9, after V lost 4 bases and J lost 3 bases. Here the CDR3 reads CASSSPGQSIYEQYF. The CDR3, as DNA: TGTGCCAGCAGCTCGCCGGGACAGTCAATCTACGAGCAGTACTTC.

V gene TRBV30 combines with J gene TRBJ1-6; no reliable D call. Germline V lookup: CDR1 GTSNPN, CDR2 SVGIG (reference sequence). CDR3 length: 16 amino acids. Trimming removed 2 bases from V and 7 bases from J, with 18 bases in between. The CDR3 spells CAWSSSRVRGNSPLHF. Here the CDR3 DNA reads TGTGCCTGGAGTAGCTCAAGGGTCCGAGGGAATTCACCCCTCCACTTT.

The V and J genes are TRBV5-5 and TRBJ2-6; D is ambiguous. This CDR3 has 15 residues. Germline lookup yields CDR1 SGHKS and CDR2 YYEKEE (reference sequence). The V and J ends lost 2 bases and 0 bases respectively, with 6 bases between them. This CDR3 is CASSFWGSGANVLTF. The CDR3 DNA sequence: TGTGCCAGCAGCTTTTGGGGCTCTGGGGCCAACGTCCTGACTTTC.

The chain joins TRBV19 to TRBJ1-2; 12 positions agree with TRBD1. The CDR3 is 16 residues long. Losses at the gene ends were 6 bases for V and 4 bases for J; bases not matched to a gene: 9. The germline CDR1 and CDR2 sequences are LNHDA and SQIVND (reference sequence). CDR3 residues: CASSDRDRGLAYGYTF. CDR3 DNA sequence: TGTGCCAGTAGCGACCGGGACAGGGGGCTAGCCTATGGCTACACCTTC.

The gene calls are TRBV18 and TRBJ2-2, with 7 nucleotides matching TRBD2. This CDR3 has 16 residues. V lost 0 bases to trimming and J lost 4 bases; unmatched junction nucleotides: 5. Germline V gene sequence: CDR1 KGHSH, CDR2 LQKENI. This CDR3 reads CASSPPAGVGTGELFF. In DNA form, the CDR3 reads TGTGCCAGCTCACCACCCGCGGGAGTAGGCACCGGGGAGCTGTTTTTT.

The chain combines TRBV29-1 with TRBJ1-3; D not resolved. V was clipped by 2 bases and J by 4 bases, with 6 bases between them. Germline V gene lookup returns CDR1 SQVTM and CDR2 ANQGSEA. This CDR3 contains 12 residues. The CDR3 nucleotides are TGCAGCGTTGAAACGGGGGGAAACACCATATATTTT. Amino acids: CSVETGGNTIYF.

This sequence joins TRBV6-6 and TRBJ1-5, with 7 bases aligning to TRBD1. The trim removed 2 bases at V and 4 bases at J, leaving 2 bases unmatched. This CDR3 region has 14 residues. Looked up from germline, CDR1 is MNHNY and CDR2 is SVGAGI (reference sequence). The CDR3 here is CASSYIQGNQPQHF. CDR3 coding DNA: TGTGCCAGCAGTTACATACAGGGGAATCAGCCCCAGCATTTT.

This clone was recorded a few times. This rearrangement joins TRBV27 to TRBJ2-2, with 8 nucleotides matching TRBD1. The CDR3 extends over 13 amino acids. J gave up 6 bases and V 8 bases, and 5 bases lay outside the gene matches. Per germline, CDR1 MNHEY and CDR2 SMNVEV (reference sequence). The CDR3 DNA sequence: TGTGCCAGCTCGACAGGGGCGGCCGGGGAGCTGTTTTTT. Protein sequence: CASSTGAAGELFF.

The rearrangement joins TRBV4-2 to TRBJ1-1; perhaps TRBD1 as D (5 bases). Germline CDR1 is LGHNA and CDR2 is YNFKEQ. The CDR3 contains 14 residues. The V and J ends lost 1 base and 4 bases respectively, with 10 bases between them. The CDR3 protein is CASSQVEGSTEAFF. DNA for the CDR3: TGTGCCAGCAGCCAAGTTGAGGGGAGCACTGAAGCTTTCTTT.

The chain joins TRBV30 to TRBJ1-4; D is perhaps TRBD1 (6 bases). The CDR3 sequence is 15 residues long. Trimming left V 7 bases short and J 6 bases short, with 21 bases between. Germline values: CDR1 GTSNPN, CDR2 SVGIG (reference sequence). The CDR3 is CASLSRGWVDEKLFF. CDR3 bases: TGTGCCTCATTGTCCAGGGGATGGGTTGATGAAAAACTGTTTTTT.

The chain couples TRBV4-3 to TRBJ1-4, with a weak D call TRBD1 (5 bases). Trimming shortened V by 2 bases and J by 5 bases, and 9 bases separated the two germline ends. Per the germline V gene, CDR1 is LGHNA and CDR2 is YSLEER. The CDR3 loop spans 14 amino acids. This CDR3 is CASSQQTVNEKLFF. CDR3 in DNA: TGCGCCAGCAGCCAACAGACAGTAAATGAAAAACTGTTTTTT.

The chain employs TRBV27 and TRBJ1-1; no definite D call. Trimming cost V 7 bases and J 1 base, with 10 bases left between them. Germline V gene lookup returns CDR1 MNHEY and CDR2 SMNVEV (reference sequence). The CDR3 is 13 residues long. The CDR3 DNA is TGTGCCAGCATCGTCCCCCCGAACACTGAAGCTTTCTTT. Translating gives CASIVPPNTEAFF.

The CDR3 region has the DNA TGTGCCAGCAGCCCTACAGGGACGGGGAGCGGCTACACCTTC. This translates into CASSPTGTGSGYTF. V is TRBV28 and J is TRBJ1-2, with D perhaps matching TRBD1 (6 bases). The CDR3 is 14 amino acids. Per the germline V gene, CDR1 is MDHEN and CDR2 is SYDVKM. Trimming stripped 6 bases from V and 8 bases from J, with 19 bases between.

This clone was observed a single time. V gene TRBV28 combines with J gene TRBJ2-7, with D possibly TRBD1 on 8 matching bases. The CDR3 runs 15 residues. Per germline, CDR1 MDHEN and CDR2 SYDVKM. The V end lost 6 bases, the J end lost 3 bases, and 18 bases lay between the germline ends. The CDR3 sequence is CASRPAQGGGYEQYF. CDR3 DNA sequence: TGTGCCAGCAGGCCGGCACAGGGGGGGGGCTACGAGCAGTACTTC.

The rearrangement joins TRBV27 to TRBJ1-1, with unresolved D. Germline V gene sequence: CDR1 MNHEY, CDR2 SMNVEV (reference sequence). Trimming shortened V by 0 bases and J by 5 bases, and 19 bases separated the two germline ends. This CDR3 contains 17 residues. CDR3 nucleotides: TGTGCCAGCAGTTTATCGTCGTTAAGACGGGTTGGGACTGAAGCTTTCTTT. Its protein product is CASSLSSLRRVGTEAFF.

CDR3 sequence: CASSQQGGWTDTQYF. CDR3 nucleotides: TGTGCCAGCAGCCAGCAGGGGGGATGGACAGATACGCAGTATTTT. The J gene is TRBJ2-3, the V gene TRBV5-4, with D perhaps TRBD1 (7 bases). The CDR3 contains 15 residues. Germline V gives CDR1 SGHNT, CDR2 YYREEE (reference sequence). Trimming removed 4 bases at V and 3 bases at J, with 15 bases between. Together with reference TRBV5-4 and TRBJ2-3, the CDR3 gives the full variable domain: ETGVTQSPTHLIKTRGQQVTLRCSSQSGHNTVSWYQQALGQGPQFIFQYYREEENGRGNFPPRFSGLQFPNYSSELNVNALELDDSALYLCASSQQGGWTDTQYFGPGTRLTVL.

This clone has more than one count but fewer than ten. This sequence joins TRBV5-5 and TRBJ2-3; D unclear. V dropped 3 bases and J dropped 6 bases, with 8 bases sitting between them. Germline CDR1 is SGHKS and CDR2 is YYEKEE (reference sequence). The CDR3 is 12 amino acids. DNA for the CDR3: TGTGCCAGCAGCTACCTAATGGATACGCAGTATTTT. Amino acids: CASSYLMDTQYF.

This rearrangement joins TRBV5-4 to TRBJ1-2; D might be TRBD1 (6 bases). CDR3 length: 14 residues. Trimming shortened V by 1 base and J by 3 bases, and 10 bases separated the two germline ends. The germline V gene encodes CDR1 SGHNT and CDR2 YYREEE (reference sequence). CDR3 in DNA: TGTGCCAGCAGCTTGCGGGGGCCCGACTATGGCTACACCTTC. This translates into CASSLRGPDYGYTF.